One sample yielded the 26 T cell receptor beta chains listed below, sequenced in a study of graft-versus-host responses after intestinal transplantation. Sequencing used immunoSEQ multiplex PCR; TCRdb keeps in-frame clones, though not all of them. The table records around 28,000 clones, around four fifths of them present only once. Sequencing used PBMCs, obtained approximately 28 days after intestinal transplant. The origin of the receptors is a human patient who received an intestinal transplant, so some T cells may come from the graft donor.

The rearrangement joins TRBV6-1 to TRBJ1-5; unclear D gene. Germline CDR1 is MNHNS and CDR2 is SASEGT. This CDR3 has 14 amino acids. The V gene lost 8 bases and the J gene lost 0 bases, with 11 bases spanning the gap. The chain's CDR3 is CASSTESSNQPQHF. The CDR3 DNA reads as TGTGCCAGCTCTACAGAGAGTAGCAATCAGCCCCAGCATTTT.

The chain employs TRBV6-5 and TRBJ2-1; 9 bases match TRBD2. Germline lookup yields CDR1 MNHEY and CDR2 SVGAGI. The CDR3 is 13 residues long. V shed 2 bases, J shed 10 bases, and the junction held 3 bases outside the gene matches. Here the CDR3 reads CASSYTLAGEQFF. The CDR3 region has the DNA TGTGCCAGCAGTTACACCCTAGCGGGAGAGCAGTTCTTC.

The table lists this clone with a count of one. This sequence joins TRBV7-9 and TRBJ2-2; 8 positions match TRBD1. After removal of 5 bases from V and 3 bases from J, the junction contained 14 bases not matched to a gene. Germline CDR1 reads SEHNR; CDR2 reads FQNEAQ (reference sequence). The CDR3 contains 18 residues. CDR3 protein: CASSPWTGLQVDTGELFF. DNA of the CDR3: TGTGCCAGCAGCCCGTGGACAGGGCTACAGGTTGACACCGGGGAGCTGTTTTTT.

The chain has TRBV27 and TRBJ1-3; D gene uncertain. The CDR3 sequence is 13 residues long. V was pared by 2 bases and J by 0 bases, with 2 bases between. Germline assignment: CDR1 MNHEY and CDR2 SMNVEV (reference sequence). CDR3 protein: CASSLHSGNTIYF. CDR3 sequence (DNA): TGTGCCAGCAGTTTACACTCTGGAAACACCATATATTTT.

V gene TRBV6-5 combines with J gene TRBJ1-2; D is perhaps TRBD1 (5 bases). The CDR3 runs 14 residues. V was clipped by 0 bases and J by 3 bases, with 8 bases between them. Germline CDR1 reads MNHEY; CDR2 reads SVGAGI. CDR3 in amino acids: CASSYSEGYYGYTF. CDR3 DNA: TGTGCCAGCAGTTACTCAGAGGGGTACTATGGCTACACCTTC.

This clone was found a few times. This chain links TRBV21-1 with TRBJ2-7; the D call of TRBD1 is as the table states it, not checked on the DNA. TRBV21-1 is listed as a pseudogene. The CDR3 spans 13 residues. CDR3 protein: CASSPDRVYEQYF. The CDR3 bases are TGTGCCAGCAGCCCAGACAGGGTCTACGAGCAGTACTTC.

The chain links TRBV5-8 to TRBJ1-1; tentatively, D is TRBD1 (5 bases). The CDR3 sequence is 15 residues long. The V end lost 4 bases, the J end lost 0 bases, and 13 bases lay between the germline ends. Germline CDR1 SGHTS, CDR2 YDEGEE. The CDR3 is CASSGRGSMNTEAFF. DNA of the CDR3: TGTGCCAGCAGCGGGAGGGGATCCATGAACACTGAAGCTTTCTTT.

For this clone: At one end the junction does not follow the germline gene, possibly because of a read error. The chain joins TRBV7-7 to TRBJ2-2, with 8 bases identical to TRBD2. The CDR3 loop spans 18 amino acids. Germline loops: CDR1 SSHAT, CDR2 FNYEAQ (reference sequence). The CDR3 DNA is TGTGCTAGCAGCAAGACTTTAAAGCGGGAGTGGGACACCGGGGAGCTGTTTTTT. Its translation: CASSKTLKREWDTGELFF.

The chain couples TRBV9 to TRBJ2-1; D gene unclear. Germline lookup yields CDR1 SGDLS and CDR2 YYNGEE. The CDR3 loop spans 12 amino acids. V lost 4 bases and J lost 4, with 6 bases in between. In DNA, the CDR3 is TGTGCCAGCAGCCGACCTTACAATGAGCAGTTCTTC. It encodes CASSRPYNEQFF.

The chain employs TRBV6-1 and TRBJ1-6, with TRBD1 matching over 8 bases. V dropped 6 bases and J dropped 7; count of bases not matched to a gene: 2. Looked up from germline, CDR1 is MNHNS and CDR2 is SASEGT. This CDR3 contains 13 residues. CDR3 region: CASRQGVNSPLHF. CDR3 in DNA: TGTGCCAGCAGACAGGGGGTAAATTCACCCCTCCACTTT.

The chain links TRBV4-1 to TRBJ1-6; D not resolved. CDR3 length: 18 amino acids. Germline CDR1 is MGHRA and CDR2 is YSYEKL. V lost 0 bases, J lost 0 bases, and 12 bases lay in between. The CDR3 DNA reads as TGCGCCAGCAGCCAAGATTTTGTGGCCAGCTCCTATAATTCACCCCTCCACTTT. Amino acid sequence: CASSQDFVASSYNSPLHF.

The chain carries TRBV19 and TRBJ1-2, with D unresolved. The CDR3 spans 17 residues. Trimming shortened V by 3 bases and J by 5 bases, and 22 bases separated the two germline ends. Germline lookup yields CDR1 LNHDA and CDR2 SQIVND (reference sequence). CDR3 region: CASSIAGFVADEYGYTF. The CDR3 DNA sequence: TGTGCCAGTAGTATTGCAGGTTTTGTTGCTGATGAATATGGCTACACCTTC.

V gene TRBV11-2 combines with J gene TRBJ2-1; the D gene is possibly TRBD1 (6 bases). Germline lookup yields CDR1 SGHAT and CDR2 FQNNGV. This CDR3 has 14 residues. V was shortened by 3 bases and J by 3 bases, with 9 bases between the two germline ends. The DNA for the CDR3 is TGTGCCAGCAGCTTGTCAGGGGTCTACAATGAGCAGTTCTTC. This translates into CASSLSGVYNEQFF.

V gene TRBV13 combines with J gene TRBJ2-7; D not certain. Germline V gives CDR1 PRHDT, CDR2 FYEKMQ (reference sequence). Trimming took 5 bases from V and 0 from J, leaving 11 bases between them. This CDR3 comprises 14 residues. CDR3: CASSPDRSSYEQYF. The CDR3 DNA reads TGTGCCAGCAGCCCCGACCGGAGCTCCTACGAGCAGTACTTC.

This clone was recorded once. The chain is built from TRBV13 and TRBJ2-5; either TRBD1 or TRBD2 may fit D (6 bases each). The CDR3 runs 13 residues. The V end was cut by 5 bases, the J end by 5 bases, with 12 bases between. In germline, CDR1 is PRHDT, CDR2 FYEKMQ (reference sequence). The CDR3 is CASSLGGSETQYF. In DNA form, the CDR3 reads TGTGCCAGCAGCCTCGGGGGCTCGGAGACCCAGTACTTC.

The J gene is TRBJ2-5, the V gene TRBV7-2; tentative D call: TRBD2 (5 bases). Trimming shortened V by 1 base and J by 3 bases, and 24 bases separated the two germline ends. The CDR3 has 19 residues. Germline CDR1 reads SGHTA; CDR2 reads FQGNSA. In DNA form, the CDR3 reads TGTGCCAGCAGCTTAGGTCTCTCCCTGTGGGAGCCTCTCAAAGAGACCCAGTACTTC. It encodes CASSLGLSLWEPLKETQYF.

The J gene is TRBJ2-1, the V gene TRBV6-1, with D tentatively TRBD2 (7 bases). Trimming removed 6 bases at V and 9 bases at J, with 21 bases between. Germline CDR1 reads MNHNS; CDR2 reads SASEGT. The length of the CDR3 is 15 residues. The CDR3 protein is CASRWEGGTSGEQFF. The CDR3 nucleotides are TGTGCCAGCAGGTGGGAGGGAGGGACATCGGGTGAGCAGTTCTTC.

The genes are TRBV6-1 and TRBJ2-7; 9 bases line up with TRBD1. CDR3 length: 15 amino acids. Germline trimming cut 5 bases from V and 1 base from J; bases unmatched to any gene: 6. The V gene's germline CDR1 is MNHNS and CDR2 SASEGT. The DNA of the CDR3 is TGTGCCAGCAGTACGACCGGGACAGGGTCCTACGAGCAGTACTTC. Its protein product is CASSTTGTGSYEQYF.

This rearrangement joins TRBV28 to TRBJ2-2; D remains unclear. Germline V lookup: CDR1 MDHEN, CDR2 SYDVKM. V was shortened by 2 bases and J by 2 bases, with 0 bases between the two germline ends. This CDR3 spans 12 amino acids. The DNA for the CDR3 is TGTGCCAGCAGTTTAAACACCGGGGAGCTGTTTTTT. Amino acid sequence: CASSLNTGELFF. The full variable domain, its missing parts supplied by reference TRBV28 and TRBJ2-2, is DVKVTQSSRYLVKRTGEKVFLECVQDMDHENMFWYRQDPGLGLRLIYFSYDVKMKEKGDIPEGYSVSREKKERFSLILESASTNQTSMYLCASSLNTGELFFGEGSRLTVL.

This clone was picked up a small number of times. The CDR3 reads CASSIEPLRGELFF. CDR3 coding DNA: TGTGCCAGTAGTATAGAACCCCTTAGAGGGGAGCTGTTTTTT. The rearrangement joins TRBV19 to TRBJ2-2; D remains ambiguous. V was pared by 0 bases and J by 8 bases, with 10 bases between. The CDR3 totals 14 residues. CDR1 is LNHDA and CDR2 is SQIVND in the germline V gene (reference sequence).

In DNA, the CDR3 is TGTGCCAGCAGCTTAGAGAATAACAATGAGCAGTTCTTC. It codes for CASSLENNNEQFF. The chain uses TRBV7-2 and TRBJ2-1; unclear D gene. The germline V gene has CDR1 SGHTA and CDR2 FQGNSA. Trimming removed 1 base at V and 5 bases at J, with 6 bases between. The CDR3 consists of 13 residues. The variable domain in full, completed from reference TRBV7-2 and TRBJ2-1, reads GAGVSQSPSNKVTEKGKDVELRCDPISGHTALYWYRQSLGQGLEFLIYFQGNSAPDKSGLPSDRFSAERTGGSVSTLTIQRTQQEDSAVYLCASSLENNNEQFFGPGTRLTVL.

V usage is TRBV27 and J usage is TRBJ2-5, with a tentative D call TRBD2 (6 bases). Germline CDR1 MNHEY, CDR2 SMNVEV (reference sequence). The V gene lost 9 bases and the J gene lost 3 bases, with 14 bases spanning the gap. This CDR3 has 13 amino acids. CDR3 coding DNA: TGTGCCAGAAGAGGAGGGCAGGAAGAGACCCAGTACTTC. The encoded protein is CARRGGQEETQYF.

The chain uses TRBV7-9 and TRBJ1-1; D remains ambiguous. In germline, CDR1 is SEHNR, CDR2 FQNEAQ (reference sequence). V was pared by 0 bases and J by 10 bases, with 6 bases between. The CDR3 extends over 11 amino acids. CDR3 protein: CASSLAEGAFF. The DNA of the CDR3 is TGTGCCAGCAGCTTAGCCGAGGGAGCTTTCTTT.

This clone has a handful of counts. V is TRBV4-1 and J is TRBJ2-2; 11 bases map to TRBD2. J gave up 1 base and V 0 bases, and 10 bases lay outside the gene matches. Germline V lookup: CDR1 MGHRA, CDR2 YSYEKL. This CDR3 has 20 amino acids. The CDR3 loop is CASSQDLLAGGQENTGELFF. In DNA, the CDR3 is TGCGCCAGCAGCCAAGATCTGCTAGCGGGGGGCCAGGAGAACACCGGGGAGCTGTTTTTT.

This sequence joins TRBV27 and TRBJ1-3; perhaps TRBD1 as D (6 bases). Trimming took off 5 bases at V and 0 bases at J, with 20 bases between the two ends. The CDR3 totals 18 residues. Germline V gene lookup returns CDR1 MNHEY and CDR2 SMNVEV (reference sequence). The CDR3 bases are TGTGCCAGCAGTCCCTCCGACAGGACCGTACTCTCTGGAAACACCATATATTTT. Translation: CASSPSDRTVLSGNTIYF.

The chain couples TRBV6-5 to TRBJ2-2; D is undetermined. The CDR3 covers 14 residues. The germline V gene has CDR1 MNHEY and CDR2 SVGAGI. V gave up 6 bases and J gave up 4 bases, with 12 bases separating them. Here the CDR3 reads CASRHPRGTGELFF. The CDR3 nucleotides read TGTGCCAGCAGACACCCTAGAGGCACCGGGGAGCTGTTTTTT.